The rows below give T cell receptor beta chains drawn from one sample of a study of OX40 agonist ivuxolimab in advanced cancers. Here immunoSEQ multiplex PCR was the method, and the copy in TCRdb shows in-frame clones only, minus some. This sample has approximately 80,000 clones; roughly 85% occur once, and the top ten carry approximately 0.65%. Specimen: CD4+ or CD8+ T cells sorted from blood, collected in a trial of the OX40 agonist ivuxolimab. The receptors were sampled from an adult with an advanced solid tumor such as melanoma, head and neck, liver or kidney cancer. Both conserved end residues are part of each CDR3. D genes are given only for firm matches. Clone size is given for some rows only: seen once, a few or many times, or a class if the clone is expanded.

TRBV2	NA	TRBJ1-6	NA	TGTGCCAGCAGTGACGGTTATAATTCACCCCTCCACTTT	CASSDGYNSPLHF
TRBV7-6	NA	TRBJ2-7	NA	TGTGCCAGCAGCTTTGACGTAGGACTCTCCTACGAGCAGTACTTC	CASSFDVGLSYEQYF
TRBV30	NA	TRBJ1-5	NA	TGTGCCTGGACCGACGGGCAGCCTGGACAGCCCCAGCATTTT	CAWTDGQPGQPQHF
TRBV7-3	NA	TRBJ1-1	TRBD1	TGTGCCAGCAGCTCAGGACAGGGGAAAGAAGCTTTCTTT	CASSSGQGKEAFF
TRBV18	NA	TRBJ2-2	NA	TGTGCCAGCTCTCCACAGGGTTCCGGGGAGCTGTTTTTT	CASSPQGSGELFF
TRBV5-4	NA	TRBJ1-2	TRBD1	TGTGCCAGCAGCCCCGGACAGGGCACGAGCTACACCTTC	CASSPGQGTSYTF
TRBV5-8	once	TRBJ2-5	NA	TGTGCCAGCAGCTTGGAAAGGGGGGGGCTGAGAGAGACCCAGTACTTC	CASSLERGGLRETQYF
TRBV6-5	NA	TRBJ2-7	NA	TGTGCCAGCAGTTACTCACGGGGGTTGTACGAGCAGTACTTC	CASSYSRGLYEQYF
TRBV7-3	NA	TRBJ2-3	TRBD1	TGTGCCAGCAGCCCGGGACAGAGCACAGATACGCAGTATTTT	CASSPGQSTDTQYF
TRBV7-6	NA	TRBJ2-1	NA	TGTGCCAGCAGCTTAGTGGGCCGGGAGCAGTTCTTC	CASSLVGREQFF